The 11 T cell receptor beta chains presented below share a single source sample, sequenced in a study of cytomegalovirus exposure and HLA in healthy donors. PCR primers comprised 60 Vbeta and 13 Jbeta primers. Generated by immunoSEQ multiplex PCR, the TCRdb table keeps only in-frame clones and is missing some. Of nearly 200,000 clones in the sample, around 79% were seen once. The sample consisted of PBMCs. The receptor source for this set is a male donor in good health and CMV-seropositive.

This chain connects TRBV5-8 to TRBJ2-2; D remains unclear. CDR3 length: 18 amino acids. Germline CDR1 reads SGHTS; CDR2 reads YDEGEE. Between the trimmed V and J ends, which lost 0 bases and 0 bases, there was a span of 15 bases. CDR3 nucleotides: TGTGCCAGCAGCTTGGGGGCGACGATATGGGCGAACACCGGGGAGCTGTTTTTT. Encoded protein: CASSLGATIWANTGELFF.

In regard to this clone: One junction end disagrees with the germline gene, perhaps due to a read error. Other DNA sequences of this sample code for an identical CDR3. The CDR3 reads CASSVGGSGPYNEQFF. CDR3 in DNA: TGCGCCAGCAGCGTAGGTGGTAGCGGGCCGTACAATGAGCAGTTCTTC. The chain uses TRBV9 and TRBJ2-1; 7 nucleotides line up with TRBD2. The CDR3 has 16 amino acids. In germline, CDR1 is SGDLS, CDR2 YYNGEE.

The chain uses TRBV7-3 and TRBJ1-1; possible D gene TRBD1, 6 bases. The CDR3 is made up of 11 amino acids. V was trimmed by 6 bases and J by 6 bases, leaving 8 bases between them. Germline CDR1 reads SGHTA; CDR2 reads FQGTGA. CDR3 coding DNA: TGTGCCAGCAGTAAGGGGGCTGAAGCTTTCTTT. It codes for CASSKGAEAFF.

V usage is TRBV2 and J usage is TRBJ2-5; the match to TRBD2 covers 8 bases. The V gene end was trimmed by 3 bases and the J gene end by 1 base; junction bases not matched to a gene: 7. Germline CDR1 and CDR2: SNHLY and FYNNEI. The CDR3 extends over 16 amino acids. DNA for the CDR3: TGTGCCAGCAGTGAGGGCGGGGGGCTTTCCCAAGAGACCCAGTACTTC. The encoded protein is CASSEGGGLSQETQYF.

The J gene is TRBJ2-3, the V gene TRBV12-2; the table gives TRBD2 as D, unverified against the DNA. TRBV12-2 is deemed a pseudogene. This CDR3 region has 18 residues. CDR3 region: CASRLGGLTSGGTDTQYF. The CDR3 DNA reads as TGTGCAAGTCGCTTAGGAGGGTTAACTAGCGGGGGGACAGATACGCAGTATTTT.

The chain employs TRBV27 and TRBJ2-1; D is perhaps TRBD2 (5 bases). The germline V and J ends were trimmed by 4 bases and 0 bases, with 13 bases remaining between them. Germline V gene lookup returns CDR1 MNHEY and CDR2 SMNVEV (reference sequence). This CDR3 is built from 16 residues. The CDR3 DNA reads TGTGCCAGCAGTTGGTCCCCGGGGAGCTCCTACAATGAGCAGTTCTTC. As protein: CASSWSPGSSYNEQFF.

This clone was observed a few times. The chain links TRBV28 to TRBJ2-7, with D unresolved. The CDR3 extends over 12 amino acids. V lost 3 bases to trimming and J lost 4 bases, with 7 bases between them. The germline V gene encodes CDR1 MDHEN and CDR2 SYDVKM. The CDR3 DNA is TGTGCCAGCAGTTTTTCGTCGTACGAGCAGTACTTC. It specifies CASSFSSYEQYF.

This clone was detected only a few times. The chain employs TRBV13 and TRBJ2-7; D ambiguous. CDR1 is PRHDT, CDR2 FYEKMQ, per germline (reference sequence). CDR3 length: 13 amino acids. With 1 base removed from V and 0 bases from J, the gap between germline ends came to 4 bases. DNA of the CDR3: TGTGCCAGCAGCTTAGAGAGCTCCTACGAGCAGTACTTC. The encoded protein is CASSLESSYEQYF.

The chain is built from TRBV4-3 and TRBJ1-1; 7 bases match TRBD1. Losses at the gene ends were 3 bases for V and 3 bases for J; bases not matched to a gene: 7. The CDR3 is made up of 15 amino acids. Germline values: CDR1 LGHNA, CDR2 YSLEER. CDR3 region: CASSQHLQGYTEAFF. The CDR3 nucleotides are TGCGCCAGCAGCCAGCACCTACAGGGGTACACTGAAGCTTTCTTT.

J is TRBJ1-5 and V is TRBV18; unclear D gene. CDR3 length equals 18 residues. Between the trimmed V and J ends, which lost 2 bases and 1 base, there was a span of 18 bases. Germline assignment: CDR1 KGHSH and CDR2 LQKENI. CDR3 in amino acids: CASSPGLVLHGSNQPQHF. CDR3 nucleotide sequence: TGTGCCAGCTCACCAGGCCTCGTCCTTCACGGGAGCAATCAGCCCCAGCATTTT. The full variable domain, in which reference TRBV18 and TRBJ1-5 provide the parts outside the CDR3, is NAGVMQNPRHLVRRRGQEARLRCSPMKGHSHVYWYRQLPEEGLKFMVYLQKENIIDESGMPKERFSAEFPKEGPSILRIQQVVRGDSAAYFCASSPGLVLHGSNQPQHFGDGTRLSIL.

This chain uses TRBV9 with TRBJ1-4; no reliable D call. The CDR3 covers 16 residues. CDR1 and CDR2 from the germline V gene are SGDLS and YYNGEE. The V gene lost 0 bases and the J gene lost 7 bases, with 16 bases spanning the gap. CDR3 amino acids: CASSVGPSAWSEKLFF. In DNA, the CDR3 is TGTGCCAGCAGCGTAGGGCCTTCCGCATGGAGTGAAAAACTGTTTTTT. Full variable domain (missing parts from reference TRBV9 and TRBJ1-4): DSGVTQTPKHLITATGQRVTLRCSPRSGDLSVYWYQQSLDQGLQFLIQYYNGEERAKGNILERFSAQQFPDLHSELNLSSLELGDSALYFCASSVGPSAWSEKLFFGSGTQLSVL.